This T cell receptor beta chain was retrieved from a study of radiation and T cells in renal cell carcinoma. The germline V and J ends were trimmed by 7 bases and 3 bases, with 12 bases remaining between them. The CDR3 spans 13 residues. Germline V CDR1 and CDR2: MNHEY, SVGAGI. Sequencing used immunoSEQ multiplex PCR; TCRdb keeps in-frame clones, though not all of them. The table includes 85,000 to 100,000 clones, 86% detected once. Indicated time point: baseline pretreatment blood. As to treatment: 15 Gy SBRT to primary tumor, nephrectomy 4 weeks later. This renal cell carcinoma was of the clear cell type.

This clonotype was obtained from a man aged 50 to 59 with renal cell carcinoma. The specimen was blood, collected from a patient whose treatment included radiotherapy and nephrectomy. This rearrangement joins TRBV6-5 to TRBJ1-2; D uncertain. CDR3 loop: CASTLPGDYGYTF. The CDR3 nucleotides are TGTGCCAGCACACTCCCCGGGGACTATGGCTACACCTTC.